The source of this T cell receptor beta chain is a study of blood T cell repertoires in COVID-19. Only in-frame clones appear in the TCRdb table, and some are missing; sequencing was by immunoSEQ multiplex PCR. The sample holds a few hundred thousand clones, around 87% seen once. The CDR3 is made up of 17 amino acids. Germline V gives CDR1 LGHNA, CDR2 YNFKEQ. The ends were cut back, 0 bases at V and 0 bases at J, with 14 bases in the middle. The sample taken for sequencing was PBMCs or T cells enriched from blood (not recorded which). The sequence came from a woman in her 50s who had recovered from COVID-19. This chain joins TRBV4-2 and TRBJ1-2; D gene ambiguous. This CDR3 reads CASSQDPPAAANYGYTF. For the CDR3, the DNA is TGTGCCAGCAGCCAAGACCCCCCGGCAGCGGCTAACTATGGCTACACCTTC.